This TCR beta chain came from a study of blood T cell repertoires in COVID-19. With 0 bases removed from V and 3 bases from J, the gap between germline ends came to 6 bases. This CDR3 is built from 13 residues. Some clones are missing from TCRdb's copy, which holds only in-frame ones; the method was immunoSEQ multiplex PCR. The repertoire includes 250,000 to 300,000 clones, 75% to 90% of them detected once, and less than 15% sits in the top ten. This chain joins TRBV12-3 or TRBV12-4 and TRBJ2-7; D is unresolved. The sample was peripheral blood. The source is a woman in her seventies with COVID-19, enrolled during active disease. DNA of the CDR3: TGTGCCAGCAGTTTAGCGGGCGACTACGAGCAGTACTTC. Its protein is CASSLAGDYEQYF.